The 28 T cell receptor beta chains below come from one sample, sequenced in a study of T cell changes during pregnancy in multiple sclerosis. The assay was immunoSEQ multiplex PCR, and TCRdb's table has in-frame clones only and misses some. The top ten clones hold under 2.5% of a sample with more than 55,000 clones, 90% of them seen once. Source: peripheral blood, taken in the first trimester of pregnancy. The receptors were sampled from a female donor in good health, enrolled as a control in a pregnancy study.

This chain links TRBV6-1 with TRBJ2-2; 7 nucleotides align to TRBD2. After removal of 2 bases from V and 0 bases from J, the junction contained 12 bases not matched to a gene. Germline V gene sequence: CDR1 MNHNS, CDR2 SASEGT. This CDR3 is built from 19 residues. DNA for the CDR3: TGTGCCAGCAGTGAAAGGGAGGGGCGGGAATACTCGAACACCGGGGAGCTGTTTTTT. Protein product: CASSEREGREYSNTGELFF.

The chain employs TRBV6-4 and TRBJ2-1; 8 bases agree with TRBD2. Unmatched junction bases numbered 7, after V lost 2 bases and J lost 7 bases. The germline CDR1 and CDR2 sequences are MRHNA and SNTAGT. CDR3 length: 15 amino acids. The CDR3 DNA sequence: TGTGCCAGCAGTGACGGGACGGGAGGGCCTAATGAGCAGTTCTTC. This translates into CASSDGTGGPNEQFF.

The V and J genes are TRBV27 and TRBJ1-4; maybe TRBD1 (6 bases). CDR1 and CDR2 (germline): MNHEY, SMNVEV (reference sequence). The CDR3 totals 12 residues. The V end lost 5 bases, the J end lost 12 bases, and 13 bases lay between the germline ends. CDR3 residues: CASSDRDNQLFF. In DNA form, the CDR3 reads TGTGCCAGCAGTGACCGGGACAACCAACTGTTTTTT. Full variable domain (missing parts from reference TRBV27 and TRBJ1-4): EAQVTQNPRYLITVTGKKLTVTCSQNMNHEYMSWYRQDPGLGLRQIYYSMNVEVTDKGDVPEGYKVSRKEKRNFPLILESPSPNQTSLYFCASSDRDNQLFFGSGTQLSVL.

J is TRBJ2-7 and V is TRBV11-2, with unresolved D. The CDR3 covers 12 residues. Trimming cost V 4 bases and J 5 bases, with 9 bases left between them. The V gene's germline CDR1 is SGHAT and CDR2 FQNNGV. The CDR3 loop is CASSSFYDEQYF. CDR3 nucleotide sequence: TGTGCCAGCAGCTCCTTTTATGACGAGCAGTACTTC. The full variable domain, its missing parts supplied by reference TRBV11-2 and TRBJ2-7, is EAGVAQSPRYKIIEKRQSVAFWCNPISGHATLYWYQQILGQGPKLLIQFQNNGVVDDSQLPKDRFSAERLKGVDSTLKIQPAKLEDSAVYLCASSSFYDEQYFGPGTRLTVT.

The V call is TRBV6-1, the J call TRBJ2-1, with TRBD2 identical over 11 bases. The CDR3 is 15 amino acids. J was trimmed by 7 bases and V by 6 bases; bases with no gene match: 8. Germline values: CDR1 MNHNS, CDR2 SASEGT. CDR3 protein: CASSELAGEVNEQFF. The CDR3 DNA follows: TGTGCCAGCAGCGAACTAGCGGGAGAGGTGAATGAGCAGTTCTTC.

V is TRBV7-2 and J is TRBJ2-7; D not certain. The CDR3 length is 13 residues. Trimming removed 4 bases from V and 7 bases from J, with 14 bases in between. Germline V gives CDR1 SGHTA, CDR2 FQGNSA. The CDR3 DNA reads as TGTGCCAGCAGCTCCCGGGTCCCTCGGGAGCAGTACTTC. This encodes CASSSRVPREQYF.

The gene calls are TRBV14 and TRBJ1-1; D is ambiguous. Germline CDR1 SGHDN, CDR2 FVKESK. This CDR3 comprises 15 residues. V shed 0 bases and J shed 1 base, with 9 bases lying between them. The CDR3 loop is CASSQDFGGNTEAFF. The CDR3 coding sequence is TGTGCCAGCAGCCAAGATTTTGGCGGGAACACTGAAGCTTTCTTT.

The genes are TRBV5-1 and TRBJ1-2, with a weak D call TRBD1 (6 bases). The germline V and J ends were trimmed by 0 bases and 8 bases, with 11 bases remaining between them. Looked up from germline, CDR1 is SGHRS and CDR2 is YFSETQ. The CDR3 loop spans 13 amino acids. DNA of the CDR3: TGCGCCAGCAGCTTGGAACAGGGCTGGGGCTACACCTTC. Translated, it gives CASSLEQGWGYTF.

The chain recombines TRBV5-6 with TRBJ1-2, with no clear D. The V end lost 3 bases, the J end lost 0 bases, and 15 bases lay between the germline ends. Germline values: CDR1 SGHDT, CDR2 YYEEEE. The CDR3 loop spans 16 amino acids. CDR3 residues: CASSWSSSLPNYGYTF. CDR3 in DNA: TGTGCCAGCAGCTGGAGCAGTTCTCTACCTAACTATGGCTACACCTTC.

The chain employs TRBV29-1 and TRBJ1-2; 8 bases agree with TRBD1. CDR1 is SQVTM, CDR2 ANQGSEA, per germline. This CDR3 has 11 amino acids. V was clipped by 5 bases and J by 6 bases; unmatched bases: 2. CDR3 in amino acids: CSVRTGNGYTF. In DNA, the CDR3 is TGCAGCGTTCGGACAGGGAATGGCTACACCTTC.

V is TRBV2 and J is TRBJ2-2, with a possible D match to TRBD1 (5 bases). V dropped 7 bases and J dropped 4 bases, with 13 bases sitting between them. CDR3 length: 14 residues. Germline CDR1 is SNHLY and CDR2 is FYNNEI. The CDR3 protein is CASKKLGVTGELFF. As DNA, the CDR3 is TGTGCCAGCAAGAAATTAGGGGTCACCGGGGAGCTGTTTTTT.

The chain carries TRBV18 and TRBJ1-2, with D uncertain. Germline assignment: CDR1 KGHSH and CDR2 LQKENI. Trimming took 0 bases from V and 7 from J, leaving 6 bases between them. This CDR3 has 12 amino acids. Here the CDR3 DNA reads TGTGCCAGCTCACCACCGGCGGGTGGCTACACCTTC. It is translated as CASSPPAGGYTF.

The V and J genes are TRBV23-1 and TRBJ2-7, with 8 bases fitting TRBD1. TRBV23-1 is designated an ORF whose function remains uncertain. Trimming removed 0 bases from V and 4 bases from J; junction bases left unmatched: 11. CDR3 length: 17 amino acids. The CDR3 protein is CASSQSGTGQEWYEQYF. Here the CDR3 DNA reads TGCGCCAGCAGTCAATCGGGGACAGGTCAAGAATGGTACGAGCAGTACTTC.

This chain links TRBV18 with TRBJ2-3, with D possibly matching TRBD2 (6 bases). The CDR3 sequence is 14 residues long. Per the germline V gene, CDR1 is KGHSH and CDR2 is LQKENI. Trimming shortened V by 1 base and J by 5 bases, and 10 bases separated the two germline ends. The CDR3 DNA sequence: TGTGCCAGCTCACCACGGGAGGTGGGAGATACGCAGTATTTT. This translates into CASSPREVGDTQYF.

This rearrangement joins TRBV27 to TRBJ2-7; 10 bases agree with TRBD2. J was trimmed by 3 bases and V by 8 bases; bases with no gene match: 7. Looked up from germline, CDR1 is MNHEY and CDR2 is SMNVEV (reference sequence). The CDR3 loop spans 14 amino acids. The CDR3: CASALGLAVYEQYF. The CDR3 DNA is TGTGCCAGCGCCCTCGGACTAGCGGTCTACGAGCAGTACTTC.

The J gene is TRBJ2-7, the V gene TRBV6-5, with 10 bases aligning to TRBD1. This CDR3 comprises 15 residues. The ends lost 1 base at V and 1 base at J; junction bases unmatched: 1. CDR1 and CDR2 from the germline V gene are MNHEY and SVGAGI. CDR3 bases: TGTGCCAGCAGTTACTGGGACAGGGGTTCCTACGAGCAGTACTTC. It encodes CASSYWDRGSYEQYF.

The rearrangement uses TRBV11-2 and TRBJ2-1; tentative D call: TRBD2 (5 bases). Germline CDR1 SGHAT, CDR2 FQNNGV. The CDR3 runs to 15 residues. V shed 5 bases and J shed 6 bases, with 17 bases lying between them. Here the CDR3 DNA reads TGTGCCAGCAGCGATGGACCCGGAGGAGGCAATGAGCAGTTCTTC. This encodes CASSDGPGGGNEQFF.

This chain joins TRBV6-5 and TRBJ1-6, with 10 positions matching TRBD1. J was trimmed by 6 bases and V by 2 bases; bases with no gene match: 4. The CDR3 extends over 16 amino acids. Germline V gene sequence: CDR1 MNHEY, CDR2 SVGAGI. The CDR3 protein is CASSYGQGGLNSPLHF. The CDR3, as DNA: TGTGCCAGCAGTTACGGACAGGGGGGACTTAATTCACCCCTCCACTTT.

The V gene is TRBV5-1, the J gene TRBJ2-7; TRBD1 is a possible D gene (6 bases). This CDR3 is built from 14 residues. Germline CDR1 and CDR2: SGHRS and YFSETQ. Trimming pared 4 bases from V and 5 bases from J, leaving 16 bases between. The CDR3 bases are TGCGCCAGCAGCGAAGCTACCACAGGGAACGAGCAGTACTTC. Protein: CASSEATTGNEQYF.

The rearrangement uses TRBV6-1 and TRBJ1-4; D ambiguous. With 1 base removed from V and 7 bases from J, the gap between germline ends came to 13 bases. CDR1 is MNHNS, CDR2 SASEGT, per germline. There are 15 residues in the CDR3. This chain's CDR3 is CASSEVAGLGEKLFF. The CDR3 bases are TGTGCCAGCAGTGAAGTTGCAGGTTTGGGTGAAAAACTGTTTTTT.

J is TRBJ2-7 and V is TRBV6-5, with 7 bases matching TRBD2. Germline trimming cut 6 bases from V and 7 bases from J; bases unmatched to any gene: 15. CDR3 length equals 15 residues. Germline V gene lookup returns CDR1 MNHEY and CDR2 SVGAGI. This CDR3 is CASRPRPSLGGEQYF. CDR3 bases: TGTGCCAGCAGGCCCCGACCCTCGCTGGGAGGGGAGCAGTACTTC.

The chain carries TRBV6-4 and TRBJ1-1; 7 nucleotides agree with TRBD1. In germline, CDR1 is MRHNA, CDR2 SNTAGT. The CDR3 totals 14 residues. Trimming removed 2 bases from V and 3 bases from J; junction bases left unmatched: 3. This CDR3 reads CASSDGQADTEAFF. For the CDR3, the DNA is TGTGCCAGCAGTGACGGACAGGCGGACACTGAAGCTTTCTTT.

This chain links TRBV7-2 with TRBJ2-3; D possibly corresponds to TRBD2 (6 bases). Per the germline V gene, CDR1 is SGHTA and CDR2 is FQGNSA. The CDR3 covers 17 residues. The ends were cut back, 2 bases at V and 0 bases at J, with 15 bases in the middle. CDR3 DNA sequence: TGTGCCAGCAGCTTAATGGGCGGGGCGCCTAGCACAGATACGCAGTATTTT. It codes for CASSLMGGAPSTDTQYF.

The chain is built from TRBV30 and TRBJ1-4, with no clear D. V lost 6 bases, J lost 3 bases, and 14 bases lay in between. The CDR3 has 14 amino acids. Germline CDR1 is GTSNPN and CDR2 is SVGIG (reference sequence). The CDR3 protein is CACAGVAANEKLFF. In nucleotides, the CDR3 is TGTGCCTGTGCCGGGGTTGCAGCTAATGAAAAACTGTTTTTT.

CDR3 nucleotides: TGTGCCACCAGCAAAGAGGGGAGTGAGCAGTTCTTC. Translating gives CATSKEGSEQFF. This sequence joins TRBV15 and TRBJ2-1; D tentatively reads TRBD1 or TRBD2 (5 bases each). CDR3 length: 12 residues. Germline values: CDR1 LNHNV, CDR2 YYDKDF (reference sequence). V was clipped by 4 bases and J by 9 bases, with 10 bases between them.

The chain is built from TRBV6-1 and TRBJ1-3; D is possibly TRBD1 (5 bases). CDR3 size: 16 residues. The V gene lost 2 bases and the J gene lost 0 bases, with 11 bases spanning the gap. Germline loops: CDR1 MNHNS, CDR2 SASEGT. The CDR3 is CASSEWGGISGNTIYF. The CDR3 DNA reads as TGTGCCAGCAGTGAATGGGGGGGGATCTCTGGAAACACCATATATTTT.

This chain joins TRBV28 and TRBJ1-1, with 8 nucleotides matching TRBD1. The V and J ends lost 3 bases and 0 bases, in that order; junction bases with no gene match: 0. This CDR3 has 14 residues. CDR1 and CDR2 from the germline V gene are MDHEN and SYDVKM. CDR3 amino acids: CASSLTGVNTEAFF. DNA for the CDR3: TGTGCCAGCAGTTTGACAGGGGTGAACACTGAAGCTTTCTTT.

J is TRBJ1-1 and V is TRBV27, with 7 bases fitting TRBD1. V lost 2 bases to trimming and J lost 4 bases; unmatched junction nucleotides: 1. The CDR3 is 13 amino acids. The germline V gene encodes CDR1 MNHEY and CDR2 SMNVEV (reference sequence). The CDR3 reads CASSLKGATEAFF. CDR3 nucleotide sequence: TGTGCCAGCAGTTTAAAGGGGGCCACTGAAGCTTTCTTT.